The source of this T cell receptor beta chain is a study of T cells in women clearing cervical HPV infection. Comment on this clone: Antigen: not known. The sequence runs out 3 residues before the end of the CDR3; the remainder is reconstructed from the germline J gene.

Sequencing was performed with immunoSEQ multiplex PCR; in TCRdb, only in-frame clones are kept and a portion is missing. In all, the sample yields 20,000 to 25,000 clones. Broader study findings: Richness differences could reflect unmeasured T-cell content per sample. CIN3+ cases had significantly higher TCR richness than controls; evenness did not differ.

Trimming shortened V by 3 bases and J by 2 bases, and 13 bases separated the two germline ends. This CDR3 contains 15 residues. Germline assignment: CDR1 SEHNR and CDR2 FQNEAQ (reference sequence). The V and J genes are TRBV7-9 and TRBJ2-5, with D perhaps matching TRBD2 (6 bases). Sequencing input: blood buffy coat. This sequence originates from a woman between 18 and 69 years old with a cervical HPV16 infection that either progressed to CIN3+ or cleared (not recorded which). CDR3 sequence reads: CASSFVAGRQETQYF. Incomplete CDR3 DNA: TGTGCCAGCAGCTTCGTGGCGGGAAGGCAAGAGACC.